This T cell receptor beta chain was profiled in a study of chemoradiotherapy in HPV16-positive cancers. The CDR3 loop spans 16 amino acids. Germline values: CDR1 MGHRA, CDR2 YSYEKL. The V gene end was trimmed by 1 base and the J gene end by 8 bases; junction bases not matched to a gene: 4. This table comes from immunoSEQ multiplex PCR, and its TCRdb copy is limited to in-frame clones, with some not included. The sample contains 8,500 to 9,000 clones, approximately 79% of which appear only once. The genes are TRBV4-1 and TRBJ2-1; the match to TRBD2 covers 14 bases. The sequence was collected from a human donor with HPV-associated anogenital cancer. The sample here was taken from a patient who underwent chemoradiotherapy. CDR3 sequence (DNA): TGCGCCAGCAGCCAAGTCCCGGGACTAGCGGGAGATGAGCAGTTCTTC. Encoded protein: CASSQVPGLAGDEQFF.